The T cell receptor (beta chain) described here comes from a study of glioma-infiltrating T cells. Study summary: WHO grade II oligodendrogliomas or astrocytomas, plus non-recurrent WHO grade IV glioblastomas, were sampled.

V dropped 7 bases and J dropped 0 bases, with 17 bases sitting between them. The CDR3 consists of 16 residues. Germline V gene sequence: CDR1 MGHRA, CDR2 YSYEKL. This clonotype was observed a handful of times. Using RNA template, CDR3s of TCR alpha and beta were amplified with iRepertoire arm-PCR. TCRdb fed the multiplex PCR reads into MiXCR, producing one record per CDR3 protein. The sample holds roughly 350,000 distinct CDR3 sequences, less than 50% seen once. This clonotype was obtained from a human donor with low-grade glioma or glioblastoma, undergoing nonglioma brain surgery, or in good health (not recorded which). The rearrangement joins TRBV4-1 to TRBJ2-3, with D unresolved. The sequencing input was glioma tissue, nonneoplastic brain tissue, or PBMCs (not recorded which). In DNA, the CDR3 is TGCGCCAGCACCAGAGGAGTAAGACCCAGCACAGATACGCAGTATTTT. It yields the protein CASTRGVRPSTDTQYF.